This TCR beta chain stems from a study of blood T cell repertoires in COVID-19. Study-wide context: Acute and convalescent COVID-19 samples came from the United States, Italy and Spain.

Germline loops: CDR1 MDHEN, CDR2 SYDVKM. V trimming: 7 bases; J trimming: 6 bases; junction bases outside the gene matches: 9. The CDR3 covers 14 residues. Data came from immunoSEQ multiplex PCR; TCRdb stores just in-frame clones and leaves some out. The data show around 250,000 clones, roughly 84% seen once. The TCR comes from a man aged 50 to 59 with active or convalescent COVID-19. The chain couples TRBV28 to TRBJ2-3; 8 nucleotides agree with TRBD1. Sequencing used peripheral blood. The CDR3 is CASTPRGRRDTQYF. As DNA, the CDR3 is TGTGCCAGCACCCCCAGGGGGCGCCGGGATACGCAGTATTTT.